The TCR beta chain under discussion was sequenced for a study of OX40 agonist ivuxolimab in advanced cancers. CDR3 size: 12 residues. Between the trimmed V and J ends, which lost 3 bases and 12 bases, there was a span of 15 bases. Germline assignment: CDR1 MGHRA and CDR2 YSYEKL. The method was immunoSEQ multiplex PCR; TCRdb's version includes in-frame clones alone and lacks a portion of them. The profile covers around 64,000 clones, with about four fifths appearing a single time and roughly 2.1% taken by the ten largest. The sample consisted of CD4+ or CD8+ T cells sorted from blood, taken in a trial of the OX40 agonist ivuxolimab. This clonotype was sampled from an adult with an advanced solid tumor such as melanoma, head and neck, liver or kidney cancer. V is TRBV4-1 and J is TRBJ2-7; the D gene is possibly TRBD2 (6 bases). CDR3 loop: CASSHSGGARYF. The CDR3 nucleotides are TGCGCCAGCAGCCACTCAGGAGGGGCCCGGTACTTC.